The 11 T cell receptor beta chains below come from one sample, sequenced in a study of T-cell memory formation after mild COVID-19. TCRdb analysed the 5' RACE reads with MiXCR anew, one entry per CDR3 protein. The sample consists of under 550,000 distinct CDR3 sequences, roughly 18% of them appearing once. Specimen: PBMCs or a T cell subset sorted from them (not recorded which). Receptors were obtained from a man younger than 30 who had mild COVID-19 (a few samples of this study predate the infection). Cell type and time point are not known.

This chain joins TRBV29-1 and TRBJ2-4; a possible D gene is TRBD1 (5 bases). CDR1 is SQVTM, CDR2 ANQGSEA, per germline. This CDR3 region has 13 residues. Deletions cut 1 base from V and 5 bases from J, with 9 bases between. In DNA form, the CDR3 reads TGCAGCGTTGAAGGGGGCGAGCAAAACATTCAGTACTTC. It translates to CSVEGGEQNIQYF. The full variable domain, with the rest looked up from reference TRBV29-1 and TRBJ2-4, is SAVISQKPSRDICQRGTSLTIQCQVDSQVTMMFWYRQQPGQSLTLIATANQGSEATYESGFVIDKFPISRPNLTFSTLTVSNMSPEDSSIYLCSVEGGEQNIQYFGAGTRLSVL.

V is TRBV19 and J is TRBJ2-5, with D tentatively TRBD1 (5 bases). V lost 6 bases and J lost 4, with 15 bases in between. The CDR3 sequence is 14 residues long. Germline CDR1 reads LNHDA; CDR2 reads SQIVND (reference sequence). The CDR3 DNA sequence: TGTGCCAGTAGACCGGGCCCAGGGATAGAGACCCAGTACTTC. Residues: CASRPGPGIETQYF.

The chain combines TRBV12-3 or TRBV12-4 with TRBJ1-2; 8 positions agree with TRBD1. The CDR3 totals 13 residues. V was pared by 8 bases and J by 4 bases, with 6 bases of the junction left unmatched. CDR3 sequence reads: CASEAGGGYGYTF. In DNA, the CDR3 is TGTGCCAGCGAAGCAGGGGGCGGCTATGGCTACACCTTC.

V and J are TRBV6-5 and TRBJ1-6, with D unresolved. CDR1 MNHEY and CDR2 SVGAGI come from the germline V gene. The CDR3 runs 15 residues. V gave up 6 bases and J gave up 11 bases, with 20 bases separating them. The CDR3 loop reads CASRDPTAFRTPLHF. The CDR3 region has the DNA TGTGCCAGCAGAGACCCGACGGCTTTTAGGACACCCCTCCACTTT.

The rearrangement joins TRBV30 to TRBJ2-2; the D gene is possibly TRBD1 (5 bases). Germline V gene sequence: CDR1 GTSNPN, CDR2 SVGIG (reference sequence). This CDR3 region has 14 residues. Deletions cut 0 bases from V and 1 base from J, with 6 bases between. CDR3 protein: CAWSVTGNTGELFF. The CDR3 DNA sequence: TGTGCCTGGAGTGTCACAGGGAACACCGGGGAGCTGTTTTTT.

This clonotype appeared a few times. V gene TRBV12-3 or TRBV12-4 combines with J gene TRBJ2-7; D assignment may be TRBD1 or TRBD2 (5 bases each). This CDR3 is 15 amino acids long. Trimming removed 3 bases from V and 6 bases from J, with 18 bases in between. CDR3 region: CASSLGVAGLSEQYV. CDR3 sequence (DNA): TGTGCCAGCAGTTTGGGGGTGGCAGGGTTATCCGAGCAGTACGTC.

The chain carries TRBV15 and TRBJ2-7; D is ambiguous. The CDR3 is 13 amino acids. Looked up from germline, CDR1 is LNHNV and CDR2 is YYDKDF (reference sequence). Trimming cost V 5 bases and J 2 bases, with 10 bases left between them. This chain's CDR3 is CATSRVGPYEQYV. The CDR3 region has the DNA TGTGCCACCAGCCGAGTTGGGCCCTACGAGCAGTACGTC.

The chain links TRBV12-3 or TRBV12-4 to TRBJ1-1; a weak D match, TRBD1 (6 bases). There are 14 residues in the CDR3. V was clipped by 8 bases and J by 0 bases, with 13 bases between them. The CDR3 sequence is CASLRPGVNTEAFF. Here the CDR3 DNA reads TGTGCCAGCTTACGGCCAGGGGTGAACACTGAAGCTTTCTTT.

This clonotype was observed many times. This chain uses TRBV7-8 with TRBJ2-1, with D possibly matching TRBD2 (5 bases). CDR3 length: 16 amino acids. Trimming cost V 1 base and J 1 base, with 11 bases left between them. From germline, CDR1 is SGHVS and CDR2 FQNEAQ. The chain's CDR3 is CASSLVMRVSYNEQFF. DNA of the CDR3: TGTGCCAGCAGCTTAGTGATGAGGGTGTCCTACAATGAGCAGTTCTTC. Complete variable domain (other parts from reference TRBV7-8 and TRBJ2-1): GAGVSQSPRYKVAKRGQDVALRCDPISGHVSLFWYQQALGQGPEFLTYFQNEAQLDKSGLPSDRFFAERPEGSVSTLKIQRTQQEDSAVYLCASSLVMRVSYNEQFFGPGTRLTVL.

This clonotype was counted many times. The rearrangement joins TRBV4-3 to TRBJ1-4, with 7 bases matching TRBD1. This CDR3 contains 14 residues. The ends lost 1 base at V and 8 bases at J; junction bases unmatched: 4. CDR1 and CDR2 from the germline V gene are LGHNA and YSLEER. In nucleotides, the CDR3 is TGCGCCAGCAGCCAAGGACAGGGAGAGGAAAAACTGTTTTTT. As protein: CASSQGQGEEKLFF.

The chain has TRBV4-1 and TRBJ2-7; TRBD1 matches at 8 bases. Germline trimming cut 6 bases from V and 0 bases from J; bases unmatched to any gene: 7. CDR3 size: 15 residues. The germline V gene has CDR1 MGHRA and CDR2 YSYEKL. DNA of the CDR3: TGCGCCAGCAGGGTCCAGGGGGCTCGCTCCTACGAGCAGTACTTC. Its protein is CASRVQGARSYEQYF.